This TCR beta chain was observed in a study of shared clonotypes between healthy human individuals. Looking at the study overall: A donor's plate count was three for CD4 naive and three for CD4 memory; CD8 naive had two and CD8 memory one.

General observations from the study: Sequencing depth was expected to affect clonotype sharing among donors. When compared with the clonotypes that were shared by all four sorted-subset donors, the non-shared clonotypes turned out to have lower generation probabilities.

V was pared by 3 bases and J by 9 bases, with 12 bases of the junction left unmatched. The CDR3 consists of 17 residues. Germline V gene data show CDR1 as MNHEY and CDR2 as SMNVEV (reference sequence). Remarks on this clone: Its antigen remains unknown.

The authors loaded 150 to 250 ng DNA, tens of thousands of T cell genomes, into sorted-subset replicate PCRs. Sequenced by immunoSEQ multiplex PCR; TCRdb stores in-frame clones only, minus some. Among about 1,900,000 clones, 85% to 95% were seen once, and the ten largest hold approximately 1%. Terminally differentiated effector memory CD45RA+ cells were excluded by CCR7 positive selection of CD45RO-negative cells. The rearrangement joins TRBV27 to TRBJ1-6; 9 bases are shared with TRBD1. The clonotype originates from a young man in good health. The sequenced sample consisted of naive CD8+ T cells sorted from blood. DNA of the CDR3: TGTGCCAGCAGTTTCTTACAGGGGGCCTCTAGTAGTTCACCCCTCCACTTT. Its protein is CASSFLQGASSSSPLHF.